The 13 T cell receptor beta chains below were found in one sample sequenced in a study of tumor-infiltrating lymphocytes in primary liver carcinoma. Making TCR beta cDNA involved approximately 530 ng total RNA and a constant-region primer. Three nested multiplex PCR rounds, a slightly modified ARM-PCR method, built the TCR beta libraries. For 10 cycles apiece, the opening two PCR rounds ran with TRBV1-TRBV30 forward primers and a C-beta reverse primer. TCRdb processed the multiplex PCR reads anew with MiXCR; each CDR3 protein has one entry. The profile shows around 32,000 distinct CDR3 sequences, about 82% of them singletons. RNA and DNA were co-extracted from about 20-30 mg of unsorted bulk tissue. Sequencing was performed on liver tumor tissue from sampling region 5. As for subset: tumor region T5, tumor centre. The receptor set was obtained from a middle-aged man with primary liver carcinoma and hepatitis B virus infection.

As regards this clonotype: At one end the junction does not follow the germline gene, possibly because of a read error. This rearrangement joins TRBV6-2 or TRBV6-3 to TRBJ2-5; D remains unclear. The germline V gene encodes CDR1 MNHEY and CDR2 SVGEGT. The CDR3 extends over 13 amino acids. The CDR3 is CVSSYGRLRVQYF. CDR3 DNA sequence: TGTGTCAGCAGTTACGGCAGGCTACGGGTCCAGTACTTC.

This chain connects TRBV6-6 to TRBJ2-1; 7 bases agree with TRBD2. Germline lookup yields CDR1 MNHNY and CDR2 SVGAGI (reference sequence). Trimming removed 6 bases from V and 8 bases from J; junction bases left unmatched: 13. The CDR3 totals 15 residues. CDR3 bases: TGTGCCAGCAGCCTAATTACAAGCGGGATGGATGAGCAGTTCTTC. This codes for CASSLITSGMDEQFF.

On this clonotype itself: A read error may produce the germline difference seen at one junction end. CDR3 sequence: CTSSYSRVSGETQYF. In DNA form, the CDR3 reads TGTACCAGCAGTTACTCAAGGGTATCCGGGGAGACCCAGTACTTC. The chain couples TRBV6-2 or TRBV6-3 to TRBJ2-5; no reliable D call. Germline CDR1 MNHEY, CDR2 SVGEGT. This CDR3 contains 15 residues.

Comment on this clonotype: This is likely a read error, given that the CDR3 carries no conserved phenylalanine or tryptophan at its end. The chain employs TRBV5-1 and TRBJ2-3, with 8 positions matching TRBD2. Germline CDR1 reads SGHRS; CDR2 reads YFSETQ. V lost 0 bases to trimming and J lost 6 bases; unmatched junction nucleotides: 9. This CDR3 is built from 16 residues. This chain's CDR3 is CASSLGAGDWGDTQYH. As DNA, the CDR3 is TGCGCCAGCAGCTTGGGAGCGGGGGATTGGGGTGATACGCAGTATCAT.

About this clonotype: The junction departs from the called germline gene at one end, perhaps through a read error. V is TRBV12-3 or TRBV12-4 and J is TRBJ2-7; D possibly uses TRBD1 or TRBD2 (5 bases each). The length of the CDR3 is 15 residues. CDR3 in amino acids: CASSFGTGPFYEKYF. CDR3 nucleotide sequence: TGTGCCAGCAGTTTTGGGACGGGACCTTTCTACGAGAAGTACTTC.

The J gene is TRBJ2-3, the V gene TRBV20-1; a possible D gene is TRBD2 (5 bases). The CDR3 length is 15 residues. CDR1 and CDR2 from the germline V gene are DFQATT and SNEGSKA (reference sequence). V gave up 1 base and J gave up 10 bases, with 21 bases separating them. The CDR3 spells CSARGTGGLMNAQYF. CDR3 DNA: TGCAGTGCTAGAGGGACTGGCGGTCTTATGAATGCGCAGTATTTT.

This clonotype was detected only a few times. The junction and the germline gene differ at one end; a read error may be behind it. The CDR3 coding sequence is TGCGACAGCAGCCAAGGGGACAGGAACTATGACTACACCTTT. Translating gives CDSSQGDRNYDYTF. The chain is built from TRBV4-1 and TRBJ1-2; 8 bases are a match to TRBD1. Germline-derived CDR1 and CDR2 are MGHRA and YSYEKL. The CDR3 totals 14 residues.

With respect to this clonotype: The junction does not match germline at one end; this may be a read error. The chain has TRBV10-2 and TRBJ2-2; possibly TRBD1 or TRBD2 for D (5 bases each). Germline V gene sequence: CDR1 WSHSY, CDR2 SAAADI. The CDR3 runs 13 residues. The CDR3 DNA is TGCGCCAGCAGTGAACAGGACAACGGGGACCTGTTTTTC. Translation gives CASSEQDNGDLFF.

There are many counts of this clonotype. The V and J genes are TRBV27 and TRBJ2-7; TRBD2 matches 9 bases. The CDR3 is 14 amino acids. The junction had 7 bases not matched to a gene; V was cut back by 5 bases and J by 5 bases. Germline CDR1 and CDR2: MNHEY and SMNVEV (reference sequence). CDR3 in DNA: TGTGCCAGCAGTCCTACTAGCGGGCCAAACGAGCAGTACTTC. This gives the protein CASSPTSGPNEQYF.

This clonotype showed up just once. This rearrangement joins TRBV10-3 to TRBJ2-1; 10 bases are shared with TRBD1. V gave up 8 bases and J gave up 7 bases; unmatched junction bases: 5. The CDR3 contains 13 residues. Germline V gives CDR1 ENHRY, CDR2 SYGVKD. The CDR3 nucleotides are TGTGCCATCGACAGGGGGCGAGTTAATGAGCAGTTCTTC. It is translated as CAIDRGRVNEQFF.

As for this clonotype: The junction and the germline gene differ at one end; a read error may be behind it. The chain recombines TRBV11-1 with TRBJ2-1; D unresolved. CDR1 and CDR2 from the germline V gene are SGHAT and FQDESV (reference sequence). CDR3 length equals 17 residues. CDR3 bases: TGTGTCAGCACCATCGGGCCCGGGTTACACTCCTACAGTAAGCAGTTCTTC. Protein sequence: CVSTIGPGLHSYSKQFF.

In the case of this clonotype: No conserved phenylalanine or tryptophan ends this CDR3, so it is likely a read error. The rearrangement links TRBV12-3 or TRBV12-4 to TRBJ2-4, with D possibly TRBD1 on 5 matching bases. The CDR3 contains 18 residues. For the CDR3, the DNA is TGTGCCAGCGGTTTATGGGGTGGGGCGGACATAGCAAAACACACTCAGTACCTC. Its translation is CASGLWGGADIAKHTQYL.

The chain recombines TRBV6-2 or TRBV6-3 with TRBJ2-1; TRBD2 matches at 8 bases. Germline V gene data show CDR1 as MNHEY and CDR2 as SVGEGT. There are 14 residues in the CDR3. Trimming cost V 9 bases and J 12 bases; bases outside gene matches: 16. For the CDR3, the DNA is TGTGCCAGTAGTCACGAGCGGGAGCGCCCCTGGCAGTTCTTC. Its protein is CASSHERERPWQFF.